This T cell receptor (beta chain) was identified during a study of blood T cell repertoires in COVID-19. Background on the study: PBMCs, B-cell-depleted T cells, or T cells were the source of the cDNA or gDNA that made up the material.

Some clones are missing from TCRdb's copy, which holds only in-frame ones; the method was immunoSEQ multiplex PCR. The profile shows around 210,000 clones, about 88% of them singletons. Trimming at V came to 2 bases and at J to 2 bases, leaving 3 bases not matched to a gene. Germline CDR1 reads MNHEY; CDR2 reads SVGAGI. This CDR3 comprises 14 residues. The sequenced material came from peripheral blood. This clonotype was sampled from a man aged 50 or older with COVID-19, enrolled during active disease. The V and J genes are TRBV6-5 and TRBJ2-7; 7 bases are shared with TRBD1. CDR3 amino acids: CASSYRQGAYEQYF. The CDR3 region has the DNA TGTGCCAGCAGTTACCGGCAGGGGGCCTACGAGCAGTACTTC.